The rows below give T cell receptor beta chains drawn from one sample of a study of T cells in Graves' hyperthyroidism and ophthalmopathy. Each CDR3 protein is one row after TCRdb ran MiXCR on the multiplex PCR reads. The table shows 600,000 to 650,000 distinct CDR3 sequences, with about 17% occurring only once. The sequencing input was blood. Receptors were obtained from a woman aged 25 to 39 with Graves' hyperthyroidism. Both conserved end residues are part of each CDR3.

v_gene	j_gene	CDR3aa
TRBV2	TRBJ2-5	CASRAGTSGRLQYF
TRBV11-1	TRBJ2-4	CASSLPRGRTGAGIQYF
TRBV7-9	TRBJ2-7	CASSLLGGAGLSSYEQYF
TRBV29-1	TRBJ2-5	CSVGSAPTAGGETQYF
TRBV27	TRBJ2-7	CTSSLWGSYEQYF
TRBV9	TRBJ2-4	CASSPRGLAENIQYF
TRBV20-1	TRBJ2-2	CSASSGTGELFF
TRBV20-1	TRBJ2-1	CSARDLLAGYSNEQFF
TRBV12-3/TRBV12-4	TRBJ2-7	CASSLDGSTYEQYF
TRBV27	TRBJ1-2	CASSLYRGLGGYTF
TRBV14	TRBJ2-7	CASSQGLGQTYEQYF
TRBV12-3/TRBV12-4	TRBJ2-2	CASSYTEELFF
TRBV7-7	TRBJ2-3	CASSANWASTDTQYF
TRBV7-8	TRBJ1-1	CASSLQQGATEAFF